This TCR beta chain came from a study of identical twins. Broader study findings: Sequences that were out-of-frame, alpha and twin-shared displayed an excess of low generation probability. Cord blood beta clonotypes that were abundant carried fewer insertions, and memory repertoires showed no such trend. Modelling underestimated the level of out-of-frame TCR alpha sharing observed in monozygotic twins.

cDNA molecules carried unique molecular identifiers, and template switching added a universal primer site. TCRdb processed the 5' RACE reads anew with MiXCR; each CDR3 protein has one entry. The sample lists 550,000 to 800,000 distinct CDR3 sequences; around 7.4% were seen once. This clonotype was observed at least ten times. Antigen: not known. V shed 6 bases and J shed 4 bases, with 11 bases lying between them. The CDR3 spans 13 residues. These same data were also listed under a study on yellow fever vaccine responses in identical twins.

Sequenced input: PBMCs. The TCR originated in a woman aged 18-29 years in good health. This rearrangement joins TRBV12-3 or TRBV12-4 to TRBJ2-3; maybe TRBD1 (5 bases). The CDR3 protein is CASSPQGADTQYF. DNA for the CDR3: TGTGCCAGCAGCCCGCAGGGTGCAGATACGCAGTATTTT.